The rows below give T cell receptor beta chains drawn from one sample of a study of beta chain features in type 1 diabetes. The protocol was immunoSEQ multiplex PCR, while the TCRdb copy is restricted to in-frame clones and leaves out a portion. The table has 250,000 to 400,000 clones, approximately 14% seen once. The material sequenced was central memory CD4+ T cells from blood. The receptors were sampled from a man aged 25 to 45 in good health. Each CDR3 is given with its conserved first and last residue. Each record gives: clone size, V gene, D gene, J gene, CDR3 DNA, CDR3 protein. The D gene is left open where the match is weak. Clone size, where shown, is once, few, many, or a class for clones that have expanded.

.,TRBV5-1,.,TRBJ2-1,TGCGCCAGCAGCTCAGGTCCCAGGTATGAGCAGTTCTTC,CASSSGPRYEQFF
few,TRBV7-9,.,TRBJ1-5,TGTGCCAGCAGCTTACCATACGGCAATCAGCCCCAGCATTTT,CASSLPYGNQPQHF
few,TRBV4-2,.,TRBJ1-5,TGTGCCAGCAGCTTAGTCGGGAGCAATCAGCCCCAGCATTTT,CASSLVGSNQPQHF
.,TRBV19,TRBD1,TRBJ1-3,TGTGCCAGTAGTATATCCGGGACAGGGTCTGCTGGAAACACCATATATTTT,CASSISGTGSAGNTIYF
many,TRBV10-2,TRBD1,TRBJ2-6,TGCGCCAGCAGTGGCCAGGGGGCTGGCTCTGGGGCCAACGTCCTGACTTTC,CASSGQGAGSGANVLTF
once,TRBV19,TRBD1,TRBJ1-6,TGTGCCAGTAGGGGAACCGACAGGGGAAATAATTCACCCCTCCACTTT,CASRGTDRGNNSPLHF
few,TRBV5-1,.,TRBJ2-4,TGCGCCAGCAGCTCGGATTTAGCCAAAAACATTCAGTACTTC,CASSSDLAKNIQYF
many,TRBV15,.,TRBJ2-3,TGTGCCACCAGCAGTCATAGTGGTAAGGATACGCAGTATTTT,CATSSHSGKDTQYF
.,TRBV5-1,.,TRBJ1-6,TGCGCCAGCAGCTTGGCGGGGGCTTCCACCCTCCACTTT,CASSLAGASTLHF
few,TRBV4-1,.,TRBJ1-1,TGCGCCAGCAGCCCGGGACTTTCGCGGGGCCTAATGAACACTGAAGCTTTCTTT,CASSPGLSRGLMNTEAFF
few,TRBV5-4,TRBD2,TRBJ2-3,TGTGCCAGCAGCTTGTCGGGGGGGATATTCACAGATACGCAGTATTTT,CASSLSGGIFTDTQYF
.,TRBV10-3,.,TRBJ2-5,TGTGCCACCCTGGCAGGGCCGAAAGAGACCCAGTACTTC,CATLAGPKETQYF
few,TRBV5-1,.,TRBJ2-2,TGCGCCAGCAGCTTGGGAGGGACCACCGGGGAGCTGTTTTTT,CASSLGGTTGELFF
few,TRBV29-1,.,TRBJ1-3,TGCAGCGTTGTCGGGCAGACGAGAAACACCATATATTTT,CSVVGQTRNTIYF
many,TRBV2,.,TRBJ2-5,TGTGCCAGCAGATTAGGCGTGGGCCTGGAGACCCAGTACTTC,CASRLGVGLETQYF